The 6 T cell receptor beta chains presented below share a single source sample, sequenced in a study of long-term antiretroviral therapy in people with HIV. The assay used was immunoSEQ (version v3.0), run at survey level. Method: immunoSEQ multiplex PCR; TCRdb's copy keeps in-frame clones and lacks some. The data contain 24,000 or so clones, 65% to 80% of them singletons. This sample comprised unsorted PBMCs, obtained 0.5 years after starting antiretroviral therapy. Source of these receptors: a middle-aged woman with HIV.

The CDR3 is CASSDRRVGINNEQFF. The CDR3 DNA reads as TGTGCCAGCAGCGACCGTCGAGTGGGGATTAACAATGAGCAGTTCTTC. The chain combines TRBV11-3 with TRBJ2-1, with D unresolved. V was clipped by 5 bases and J by 5 bases, with 19 bases between them. Germline CDR1 SGHNT, CDR2 YENEEA. The CDR3 totals 16 residues.

This clone was seen only a few times. The rearrangement uses TRBV28 and TRBJ1-5; 9 bases line up with TRBD1. CDR3 length: 15 amino acids. Germline V gene sequence: CDR1 MDHEN, CDR2 SYDVKM. J gave up 4 bases and V 7 bases, and 8 bases lay outside the gene matches. The CDR3 sequence is CASTQWGQGNQPQHF. The CDR3 bases are TGTGCCAGCACTCAATGGGGACAGGGAAATCAGCCCCAGCATTTT.

The chain is built from TRBV6-6 and TRBJ2-3, with TRBD2 matching over 12 bases. Germline CDR1 MNHNY, CDR2 SVGAGI (reference sequence). The trim removed 5 bases at V and 2 bases at J, leaving 5 bases unmatched. The CDR3 contains 16 residues. CDR3 DNA: TGTGCCAGCAGTACCGGACTAGCGGGGTCCACAGATACGCAGTATTTT. Its translation is CASSTGLAGSTDTQYF.

V usage is TRBV4-2 and J usage is TRBJ2-5; no clear D. CDR1 is LGHNA and CDR2 is YNFKEQ in the germline V gene. The CDR3 length is 16 residues. Between the trimmed V and J ends, which lost 0 bases and 5 bases, there was a span of 16 bases. CDR3 residues: CASSQERTPGPETQYF. The CDR3 region has the DNA TGTGCCAGCAGCCAAGAGAGGACCCCGGGCCCGGAGACCCAGTACTTC.

This sequence joins TRBV5-5 and TRBJ2-1, with 12 positions matching TRBD2. Germline V lookup: CDR1 SGHKS, CDR2 YYEKEE (reference sequence). V lost 2 bases to trimming and J lost 3 bases; unmatched junction nucleotides: 0. The CDR3 is 15 residues long. CDR3 DNA sequence: TGTGCCAGCAGCTTACTAGCGGGGGGCTACAATGAGCAGTTCTTC. This codes for CASSLLAGGYNEQFF.

The chain is built from TRBV28 and TRBJ1-5, with D perhaps matching TRBD1 (6 bases). V lost 2 bases and J 3 bases, leaving 11 bases between the germline ends. CDR1 and CDR2 (germline): MDHEN, SYDVKM. There are 15 residues in the CDR3. CDR3 sequence reads: CASSLRGGNNQPQHF. CDR3 bases: TGTGCCAGCAGTTTAAGGGGGGGTAACAATCAGCCCCAGCATTTT. The variable domain in full, with the rest retrieved from reference TRBV28 and TRBJ1-5, is DVKVTQSSRYLVKRTGEKVFLECVQDMDHENMFWYRQDPGLGLRLIYFSYDVKMKEKGDIPEGYSVSREKKERFSLILESASTNQTSMYLCASSLRGGNNQPQHFGDGTRLSIL.